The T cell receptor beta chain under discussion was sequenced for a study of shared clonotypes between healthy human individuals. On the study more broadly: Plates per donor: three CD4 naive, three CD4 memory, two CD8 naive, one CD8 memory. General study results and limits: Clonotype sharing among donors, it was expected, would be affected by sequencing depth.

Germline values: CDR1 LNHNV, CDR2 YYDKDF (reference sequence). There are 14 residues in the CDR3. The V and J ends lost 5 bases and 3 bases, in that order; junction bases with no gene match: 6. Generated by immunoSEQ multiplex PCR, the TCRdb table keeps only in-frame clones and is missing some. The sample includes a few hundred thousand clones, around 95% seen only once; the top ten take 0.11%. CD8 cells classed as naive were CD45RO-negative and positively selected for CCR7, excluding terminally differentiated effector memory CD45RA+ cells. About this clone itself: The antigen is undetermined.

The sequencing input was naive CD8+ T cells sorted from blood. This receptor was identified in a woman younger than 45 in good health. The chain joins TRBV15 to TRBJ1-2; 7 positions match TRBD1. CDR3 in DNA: TGTGCCACCAGCGATCGACAGGGCGACTATGGCTACACCTTC. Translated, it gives CATSDRQGDYGYTF.